This TCR beta chain was sequenced in a study of blood T cell repertoires in COVID-19 (dated by TCRdb to the early 2020s). A note on the overall study: Samples from collaborators originated in the United States, Italy and Spain and spanned both the acute and convalescent phases of COVID-19. The repertoires were released in a freely available public database intended as a resource for research on the immune response to SARS-CoV-2. HLA class I and class II types, where available, came from metadata supplied by the sample provider rather than from assay-based typing. The dataset comprised deeply sampled blood TCRbeta repertoires from subjects exposed to, actively infected with, or recovered from COVID-19. A de-identified subject ID, COVID-19 status, age in years and sex were almost always included in the sample metadata. The samples were drawn from the first 160 participants of the ongoing ImmuneRACE study and from under 1,500 subjects provided by 6 global collaborators. The material from the prospective study consisted of cDNA or gDNA derived from T cells, B-cell-depleted T cells, or PBMCs.

Each collaborating institution followed its own protocols to collect whole blood in K2EDTA tubes. For TCRbeta analysis, collaborators shipped samples in one of three forms: frozen whole blood, isolated PBMCs, or DNA extracted from either of those sample types. Overall study results and their limits: Clinical and demographic metadata were provided uncurated, with the amount varying by source and participant.

This clone turned up a few times. Its antigen has not been determined. Base qualities are missing; no much larger clone stands one base away. TCRbeta CDR3 regions were amplified from genomic DNA by means of the immunoSEQ Assay, a bias-controlled multiplex PCR. Regarding the original processing steps: Within the assay, amplification of reference gene primers was used to estimate how many nucleated cells each sample contained. Sequence reads were collapsed and filtered to measure the absolute abundance of every unique TCRbeta CDR3 rearrangement. For each sample, productive Simpson clonality was calculated by taking the square root of Simpson's diversity index across productive rearrangements. The table was pulled from immuneACCESS by TCRdb, which kept in-frame rearrangements only. Such tables lose some clones; where checked, under half of the loss comes from unresolved V genes, and the rest has no known cause. The DNA gave D and trimming, while V, J and clone size come from that table. The sample table shows over 60,000 clones, and nearly 90% are seen once. Together, the top ten hold about 9.2% of the sample.

From the cysteine up to the phenylalanine, the CDR3 has a length of 14 residues. Only CDR3 DNA is held: 42 bases, read in frame from base 1. The germline V gene provides CDR1 SGHRS and CDR2 YFSETQ. Ends trimmed: V by 3 bases, J by 5 bases; bases unmatched to a gene: 2. This sequence uses TRBV5-1 and TRBJ1-6, and TRBD1 aligns with 7 junction nucleotides. The receptor comes from a man aged 80 or over with acute or convalescent COVID-19. Material for sequencing was peripheral blood. In nucleotide form, the sequence is TGCGCCAGCAGCTGGGACAGAGATAATTCACCCCTCCACTTT. Its translation is CASSWDRDNSPLHF.